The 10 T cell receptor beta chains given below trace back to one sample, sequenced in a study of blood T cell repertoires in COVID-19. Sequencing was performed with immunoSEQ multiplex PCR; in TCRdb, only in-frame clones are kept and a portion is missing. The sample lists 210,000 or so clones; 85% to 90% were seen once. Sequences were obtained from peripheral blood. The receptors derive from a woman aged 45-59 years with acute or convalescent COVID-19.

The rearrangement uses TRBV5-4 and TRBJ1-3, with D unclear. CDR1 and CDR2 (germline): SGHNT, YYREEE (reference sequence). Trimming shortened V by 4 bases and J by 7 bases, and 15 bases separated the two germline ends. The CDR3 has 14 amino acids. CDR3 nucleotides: TGTGCCAGCAGCGTACGAGCTGATTGGAACACCATATATTTT. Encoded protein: CASSVRADWNTIYF.

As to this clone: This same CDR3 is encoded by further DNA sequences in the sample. The CDR3 region is CASSYSRQGAGEQYF. CDR3 bases: TGTGCCAGCAGTTATTCCAGACAGGGGGCTGGCGAGCAGTACTTC. The rearrangement joins TRBV6-5 to TRBJ2-7; 10 positions match TRBD1. V lost 3 bases to trimming and J lost 6 bases; unmatched junction nucleotides: 8. Germline CDR1 reads MNHEY; CDR2 reads SVGAGI. This CDR3 contains 15 residues.

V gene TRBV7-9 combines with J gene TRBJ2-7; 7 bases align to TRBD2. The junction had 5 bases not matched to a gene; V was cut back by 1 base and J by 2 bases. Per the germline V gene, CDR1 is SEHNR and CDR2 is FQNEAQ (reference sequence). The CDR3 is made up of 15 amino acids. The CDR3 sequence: CASSLGLAVTYEQYF. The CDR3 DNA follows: TGTGCCAGCAGCTTAGGGCTAGCGGTTACCTACGAGCAGTACTTC.

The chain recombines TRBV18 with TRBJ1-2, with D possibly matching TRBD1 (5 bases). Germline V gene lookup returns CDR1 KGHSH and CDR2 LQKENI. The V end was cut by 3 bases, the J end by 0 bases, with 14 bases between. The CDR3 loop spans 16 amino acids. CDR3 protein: CASSPSGGDANYGYTF. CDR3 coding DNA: TGTGCCAGCTCACCTTCTGGGGGGGACGCTAACTATGGCTACACCTTC.

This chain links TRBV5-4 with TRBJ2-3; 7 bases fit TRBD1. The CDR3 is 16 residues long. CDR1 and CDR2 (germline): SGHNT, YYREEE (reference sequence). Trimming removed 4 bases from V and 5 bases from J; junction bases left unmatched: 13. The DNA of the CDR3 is TGTGCCAGCAGCAGCCGTCGGCTAGCAGGGGGAGATACGCAGTATTTT. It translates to CASSSRRLAGGDTQYF.

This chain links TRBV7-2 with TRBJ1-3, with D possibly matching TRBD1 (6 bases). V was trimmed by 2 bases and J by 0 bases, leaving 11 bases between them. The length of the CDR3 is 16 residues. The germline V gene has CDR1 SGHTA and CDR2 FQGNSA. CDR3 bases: TGTGCCAGCAGCTTACATCAGGGGCGCTCTGGAAACACCATATATTTT. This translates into CASSLHQGRSGNTIYF. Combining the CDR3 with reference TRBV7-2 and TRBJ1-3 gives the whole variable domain GAGVSQSPSNKVTEKGKDVELRCDPISGHTALYWYRQSLGQGLEFLIYFQGNSAPDKSGLPSDRFSAERTGGSVSTLTIQRTQQEDSAVYLCASSLHQGRSGNTIYFGEGSWLTVV.

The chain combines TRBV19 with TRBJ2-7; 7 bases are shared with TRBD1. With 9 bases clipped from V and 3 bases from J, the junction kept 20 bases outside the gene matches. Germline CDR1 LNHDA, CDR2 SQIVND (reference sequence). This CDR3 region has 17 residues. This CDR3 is CASAIGQVGYRNYEQYF. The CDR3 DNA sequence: TGTGCCAGCGCTATTGGACAGGTTGGTTATAGGAACTACGAGCAGTACTTC.

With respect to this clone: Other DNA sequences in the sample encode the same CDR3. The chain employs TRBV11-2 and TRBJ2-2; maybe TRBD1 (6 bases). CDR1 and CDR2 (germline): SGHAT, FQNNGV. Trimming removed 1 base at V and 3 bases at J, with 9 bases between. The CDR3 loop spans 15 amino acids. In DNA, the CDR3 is TGTGCCAGCAGCTTAGCCGGGACACACACCGGGGAGCTGTTTTTT. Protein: CASSLAGTHTGELFF. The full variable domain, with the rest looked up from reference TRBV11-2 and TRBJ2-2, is EAGVAQSPRYKIIEKRQSVAFWCNPISGHATLYWYQQILGQGPKLLIQFQNNGVVDDSQLPKDRFSAERLKGVDSTLKIQPAKLEDSAVYLCASSLAGTHTGELFFGEGSRLTVL.

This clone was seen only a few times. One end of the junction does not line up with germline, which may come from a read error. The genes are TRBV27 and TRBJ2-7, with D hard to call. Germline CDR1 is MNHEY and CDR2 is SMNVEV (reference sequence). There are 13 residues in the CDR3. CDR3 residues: CASSLSLSFEQYF. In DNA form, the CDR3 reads TGTGCCAGCAGTTTATCGTTGTCCTTCGAGCAGTACTTC.

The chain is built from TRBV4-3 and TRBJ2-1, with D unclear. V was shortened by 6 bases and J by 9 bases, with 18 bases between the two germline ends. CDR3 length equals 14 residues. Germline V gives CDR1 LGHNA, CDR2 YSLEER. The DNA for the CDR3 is TGCGCCAGCAGTCGGAGCCTAGTCCCTCTTGAGCAGTTCTTC. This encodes CASSRSLVPLEQFF.